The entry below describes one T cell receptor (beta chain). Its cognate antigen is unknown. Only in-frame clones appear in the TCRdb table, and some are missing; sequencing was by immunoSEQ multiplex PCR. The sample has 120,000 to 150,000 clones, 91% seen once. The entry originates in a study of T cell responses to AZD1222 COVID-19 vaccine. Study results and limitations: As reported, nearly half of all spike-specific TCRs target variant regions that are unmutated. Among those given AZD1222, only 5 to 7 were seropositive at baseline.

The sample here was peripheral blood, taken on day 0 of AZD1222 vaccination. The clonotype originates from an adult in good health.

The CDR3 nucleotides read TGTGCCAGGCGGGGGGCCACGAACACCGGGGAGCTGTTTTTT. Its translation: CARRGATNTGELFF. V and J are TRBV2 and TRBJ2-2; 8 bases are a match to TRBD2. The germline V gene encodes CDR1 SNHLY and CDR2 FYNNEI. There are 14 residues in the CDR3. The V and J ends lost 9 bases and 0 bases, in that order; junction bases with no gene match: 3.